These 15 T cell receptor beta chains share one sample of origin, sequenced in a study of T-cell reconstitution after alpha-beta-depleted transplantation in children. It was with unique molecular identifiers that the TCRbeta library was prepared. MiXCR was run by TCRdb on the PCR reads, yielding one entry per CDR3 protein. Of 60,000 to 70,000 distinct CDR3 sequences listed, 4.9% are singletons. Specimen: PBMCs, mostly from graft donor cells, collected 180 days after TCRalphabeta/CD19-depleted stem cell transplant. These receptors originate from a boy under three years old who had a stem cell transplant for acute myeloid leukemia, so the T cells may come from the graft donor.

This clonotype was observed many times. The rearrangement links TRBV7-8 to TRBJ2-3; D is ambiguous. V was shortened by 5 bases and J by 2 bases, with 17 bases between the two germline ends. Germline V lookup: CDR1 SGHVS, CDR2 FQNEAQ. CDR3 length equals 16 residues. CDR3 in amino acids: CASSLVPVKFTDTQYF. The CDR3, as DNA: TGTGCCAGCAGCCTCGTTCCAGTCAAGTTCACAGATACGCAGTATTTT.

This chain links TRBV10-2 with TRBJ2-1; 10 nucleotides line up with TRBD2. V lost 4 bases, J lost 5 bases, and 11 bases stayed unmatched. This CDR3 is 17 amino acids long. Germline V gene sequence: CDR1 WSHSY, CDR2 SAAADI. The CDR3, as DNA: TGCGCCAGCAGTGCCATAGGGTGGCTAGCGGGGGACAATGAGCAGTTCTTC. Amino acids: CASSAIGWLAGDNEQFF.

This clonotype occurred many times. V and J are TRBV10-3 and TRBJ2-3, with 14 positions matching TRBD2. The germline CDR1 and CDR2 sequences are ENHRY and SYGVKD. The CDR3 extends over 16 amino acids. V was pared by 10 bases and J by 5 bases, with 11 bases of the junction left unmatched. The CDR3 DNA follows: TGTGCCACCCGGGCGACTAGCGGGGGGGGTAGAGATACGCAGTATTTT. It encodes CATRATSGGGRDTQYF.

This clonotype was seen many times. The V gene is TRBV12-3 or TRBV12-4, the J gene TRBJ1-2; D unresolved. The CDR3 covers 16 residues. Trimming took off 1 base at V and 2 bases at J, with 14 bases between the two ends. This chain's CDR3 is CASSLGGRVLNYGYTF. The CDR3, as DNA: TGTGCCAGCAGTTTAGGCGGCCGAGTCCTAAACTATGGCTACACCTTC.

Ten or more counts support this clonotype. The V and J genes are TRBV6-5 and TRBJ2-5, with D perhaps being TRBD1 or TRBD2 (5 bases each). Germline V gene data show CDR1 as MNHEY and CDR2 as SVGAGI. Trimming stripped 5 bases from V and 4 bases from J, with 17 bases between. The CDR3 is 15 amino acids. CDR3 DNA: TGTGCCAGCAGTCCTGCCGTCCGGGGACGAGAGACCCAGTACTTC. Amino acids: CASSPAVRGRETQYF.

The sample holds many counts of this clonotype. The rearrangement joins TRBV10-3 to TRBJ2-1; weak D call: TRBD1 (5 bases). V was clipped by 3 bases and J by 16 bases, with 22 bases between them. The CDR3 consists of 14 residues. CDR1 ENHRY and CDR2 SYGVKD come from the germline V gene. This chain's CDR3 is CAISDLGGAGPHFF. DNA of the CDR3: TGTGCCATCAGTGACCTGGGTGGGGCCGGCCCACACTTCTTC.

This clonotype was detected ten times or more. V usage is TRBV7-2 and J usage is TRBJ1-5; the match to TRBD1 covers 9 bases. The CDR3 has 16 residues. The germline V gene encodes CDR1 SGHTA and CDR2 FQGNSA. V was clipped by 2 bases and J by 6 bases; unmatched bases: 8. The CDR3 bases are TGTGCCAGCAGCTTATGGGGACAGGGTAGGGGTCAGCCCCAGCATTTT. This encodes CASSLWGQGRGQPQHF.

This clonotype has a count of ten or more. DNA for the CDR3: TGCAGTGCCTTACACAGGACAGGGGTTGAAAAACTGTTTTTT. It specifies CSALHRTGVEKLFF. The chain combines TRBV20-1 with TRBJ1-4, with 9 bases lining up with TRBD1. The germline V gene has CDR1 DFQATT and CDR2 SNEGSKA (reference sequence). CDR3 size: 14 residues. V gave up 6 bases and J gave up 7 bases; unmatched junction bases: 9.

This clonotype was seen a few times. This may come from a read error, since a much larger clone is one base off. This chain uses TRBV4-3 with TRBJ2-1; a weak D match, TRBD1 (6 bases). The CDR3 loop spans 17 amino acids. The germline V gene has CDR1 LGHNA and CDR2 YSLEER. The CDR3 DNA reads TGCGTCAGCAGCCAAGTCCTAAATGAGGGGGAAAGCAATGAGCAGTTCTTC. Its translation: CVSSQVLNEGESNEQFF.

This clonotype was detected many times. The chain carries TRBV3-1 and TRBJ2-3; D gene ambiguous. The CDR3 runs 15 residues. Germline V gene data show CDR1 as LGHDT and CDR2 as YNNKEL (reference sequence). Trimming took off 1 base at V and 1 base at J, with 9 bases between the two ends. The CDR3 sequence is CASSQVVPGTDTQYF. The DNA for the CDR3 is TGTGCCAGCAGCCAAGTGGTGCCTGGCACAGATACGCAGTATTTT.

This chain links TRBV4-3 with TRBJ2-3; D remains unclear. The CDR3 extends over 14 amino acids. The V end lost 0 bases, the J end lost 3 bases, and 7 bases lay between the germline ends. Germline loops: CDR1 LGHNA, CDR2 YSLEER. CDR3 nucleotides: TGCGCCAGCAGCCAAGAACTCGGGACAGATACGCAGTATTTT. Translating gives CASSQELGTDTQYF.

Many counts were recorded for this clonotype. The chain joins TRBV15 to TRBJ2-7, with D uncertain. Germline CDR1 is LNHNV and CDR2 is YYDKDF (reference sequence). The CDR3 contains 13 residues. The germline V and J ends were trimmed by 0 bases and 3 bases, with 6 bases remaining between them. The chain's CDR3 is CATSRDHNYEQYF. Written as DNA, the CDR3 is TGTGCCACCAGCAGAGATCACAACTACGAGCAGTACTTC.

This clonotype has at least ten counts. The gene calls are TRBV14 and TRBJ2-7; D is possibly TRBD1 (5 bases). CDR1 and CDR2 (germline): SGHDN, FVKESK. The V gene lost 4 bases and the J gene lost 0 bases, with 13 bases spanning the gap. CDR3 length: 15 residues. In DNA, the CDR3 is TGTGCCAGCAGCCCCCAGGGATCTCCCTCCTACGAGCAGTACTTC. Translated: CASSPQGSPSYEQYF.

This clonotype was detected ten times or more. J is TRBJ2-7 and V is TRBV18, with no clear D. V gave up 8 bases and J gave up 3 bases, with 14 bases separating them. The CDR3 is 13 residues long. Germline assignment: CDR1 KGHSH and CDR2 LQKENI. The DNA for the CDR3 is TGTGCCAGCAGCCCCCCTGGCGGCTACGAGCAGTACGTC. As protein: CASSPPGGYEQYV.

This clonotype was observed many times. This chain connects TRBV5-4 to TRBJ2-7; 8 bases agree with TRBD1. The V gene end was trimmed by 2 bases and the J gene end by 7 bases; junction bases not matched to a gene: 14. This CDR3 is built from 16 residues. From germline, CDR1 is SGHNT and CDR2 YYREEE (reference sequence). This CDR3 reads CASSFGSGQVPGEQYF. The CDR3 region has the DNA TGTGCCAGCAGCTTTGGGTCGGGACAGGTCCCCGGGGAGCAGTACTTC.